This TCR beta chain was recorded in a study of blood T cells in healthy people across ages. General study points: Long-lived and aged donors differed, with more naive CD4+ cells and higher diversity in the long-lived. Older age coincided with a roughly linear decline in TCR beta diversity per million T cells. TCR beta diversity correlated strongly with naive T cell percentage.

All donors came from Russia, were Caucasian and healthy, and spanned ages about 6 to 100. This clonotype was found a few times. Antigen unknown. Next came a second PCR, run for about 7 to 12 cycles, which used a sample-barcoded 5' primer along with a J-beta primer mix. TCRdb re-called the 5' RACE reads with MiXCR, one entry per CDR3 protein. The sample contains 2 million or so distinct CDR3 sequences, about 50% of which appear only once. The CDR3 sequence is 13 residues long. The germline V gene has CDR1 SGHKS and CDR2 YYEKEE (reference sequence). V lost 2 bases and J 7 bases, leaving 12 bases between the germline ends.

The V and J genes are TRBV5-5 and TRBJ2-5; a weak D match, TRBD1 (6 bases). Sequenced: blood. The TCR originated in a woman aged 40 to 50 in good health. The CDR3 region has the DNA TGTGCCAGCAGCTTACCAGGGGTCTGGACCCAGTACTTC. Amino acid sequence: CASSLPGVWTQYF.